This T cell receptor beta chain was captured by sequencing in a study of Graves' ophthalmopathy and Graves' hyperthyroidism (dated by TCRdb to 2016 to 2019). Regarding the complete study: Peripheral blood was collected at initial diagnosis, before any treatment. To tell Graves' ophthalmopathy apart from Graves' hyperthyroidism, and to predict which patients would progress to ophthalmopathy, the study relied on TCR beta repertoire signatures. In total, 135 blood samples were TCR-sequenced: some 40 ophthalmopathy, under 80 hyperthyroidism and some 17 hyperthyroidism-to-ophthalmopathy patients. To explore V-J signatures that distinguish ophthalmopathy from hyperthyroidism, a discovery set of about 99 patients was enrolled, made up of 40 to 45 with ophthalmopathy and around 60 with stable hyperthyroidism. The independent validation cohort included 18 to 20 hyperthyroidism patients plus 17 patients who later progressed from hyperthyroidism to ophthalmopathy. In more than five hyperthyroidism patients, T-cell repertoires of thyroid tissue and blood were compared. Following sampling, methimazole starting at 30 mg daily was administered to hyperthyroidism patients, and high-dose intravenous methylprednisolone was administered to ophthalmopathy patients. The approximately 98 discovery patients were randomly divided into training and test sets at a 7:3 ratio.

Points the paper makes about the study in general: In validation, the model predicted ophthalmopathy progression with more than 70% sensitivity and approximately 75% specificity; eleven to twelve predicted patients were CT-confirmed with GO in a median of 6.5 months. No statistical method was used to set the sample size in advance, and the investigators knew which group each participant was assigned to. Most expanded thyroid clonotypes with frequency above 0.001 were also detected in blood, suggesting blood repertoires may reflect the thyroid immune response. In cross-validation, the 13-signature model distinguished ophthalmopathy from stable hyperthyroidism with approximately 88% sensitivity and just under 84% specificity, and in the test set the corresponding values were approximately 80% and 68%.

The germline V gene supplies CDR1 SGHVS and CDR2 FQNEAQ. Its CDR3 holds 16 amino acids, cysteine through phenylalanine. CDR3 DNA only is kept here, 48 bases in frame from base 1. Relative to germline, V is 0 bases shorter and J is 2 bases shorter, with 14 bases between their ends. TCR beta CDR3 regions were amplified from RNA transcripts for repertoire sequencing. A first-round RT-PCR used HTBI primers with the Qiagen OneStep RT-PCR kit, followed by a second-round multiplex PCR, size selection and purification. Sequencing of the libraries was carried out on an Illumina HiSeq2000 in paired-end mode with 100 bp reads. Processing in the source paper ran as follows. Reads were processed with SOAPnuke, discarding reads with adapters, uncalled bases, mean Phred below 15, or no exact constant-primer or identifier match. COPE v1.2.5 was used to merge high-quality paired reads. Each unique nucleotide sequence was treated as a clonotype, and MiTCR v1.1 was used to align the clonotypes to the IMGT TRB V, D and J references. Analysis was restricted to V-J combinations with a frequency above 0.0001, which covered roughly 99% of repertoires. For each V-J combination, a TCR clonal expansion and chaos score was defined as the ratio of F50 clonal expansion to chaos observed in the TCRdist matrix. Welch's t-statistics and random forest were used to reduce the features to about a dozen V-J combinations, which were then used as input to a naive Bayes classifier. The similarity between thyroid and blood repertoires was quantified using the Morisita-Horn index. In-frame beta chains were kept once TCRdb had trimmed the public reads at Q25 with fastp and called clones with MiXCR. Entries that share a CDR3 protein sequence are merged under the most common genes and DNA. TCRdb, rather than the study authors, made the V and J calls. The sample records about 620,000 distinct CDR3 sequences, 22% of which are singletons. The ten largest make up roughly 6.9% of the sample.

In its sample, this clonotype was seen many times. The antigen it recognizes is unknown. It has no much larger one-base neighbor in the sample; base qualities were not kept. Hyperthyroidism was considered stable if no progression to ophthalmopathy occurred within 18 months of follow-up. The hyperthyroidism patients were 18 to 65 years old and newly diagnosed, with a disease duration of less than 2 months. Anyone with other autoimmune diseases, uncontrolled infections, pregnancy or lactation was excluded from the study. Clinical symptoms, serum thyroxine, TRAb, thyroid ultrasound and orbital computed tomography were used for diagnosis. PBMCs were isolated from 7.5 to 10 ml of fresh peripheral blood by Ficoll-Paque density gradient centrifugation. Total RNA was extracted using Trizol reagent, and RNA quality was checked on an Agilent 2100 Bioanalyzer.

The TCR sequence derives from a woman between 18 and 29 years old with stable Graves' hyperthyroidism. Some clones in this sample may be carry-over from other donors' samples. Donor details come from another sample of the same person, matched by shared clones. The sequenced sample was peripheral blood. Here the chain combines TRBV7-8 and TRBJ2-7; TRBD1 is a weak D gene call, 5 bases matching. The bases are TGTGCCAGCAGCTTAGCCCCTTGGGGCAGAGCCTACGAGCAGTACTTC. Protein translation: CASSLAPWGRAYEQYF.